This T cell receptor beta chain was found in a study of a mutant IDH1 vaccine in newly diagnosed glioma. Study-level information: Treatment recipients were around 62% male and around 38% female, and their mean age was around 40 years. At week 35 came visit V12, and visit V13 followed at week 47.

Study-level results: Pseudoprogression appeared independent of alterations in top peripheral clonotypes.

Sequencing was performed with immunoSEQ multiplex PCR; in TCRdb, only in-frame clones are kept and a portion is missing. The sample yields around 50,000 clones, 65% seen once. Regarding time point: week 47, end of study. Vaccination comprised doses that each held 300 ug of mutant IDH1 20-mer peptide, plus topical imiquimod. Comments on this clone: Its specificity is unknown.

Sample: peripheral blood mononuclear cells (PBMCs), taken from a glioma patient whose treatment included an IDH1 peptide vaccine. This receptor was identified in a man aged 35 to 55 with glioma. Some clones in this sample may be carry-over from other donors' samples.

The CDR3 DNA sequence: TGTGCCAGCAGCCCCCAGGACGGACTTTATAATGAGCAGTTCTTC. This gives the protein CASSPQDGLYNEQFF. The chain joins TRBV7-8 to TRBJ2-1; D possibly corresponds to TRBD2 (5 bases). Trimming left V 5 bases short and J 7 bases short, with 18 bases between. Germline values: CDR1 SGHVS, CDR2 FQNEAQ. This CDR3 region has 15 residues.